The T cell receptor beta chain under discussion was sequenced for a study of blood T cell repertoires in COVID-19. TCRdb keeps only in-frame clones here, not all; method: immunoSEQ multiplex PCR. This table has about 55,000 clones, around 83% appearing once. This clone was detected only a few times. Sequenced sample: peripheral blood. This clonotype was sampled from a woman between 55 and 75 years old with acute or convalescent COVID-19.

CDR3 protein: CSVRQRANEQFF. In nucleotides, the CDR3 is TGCAGCGTCCGGCAGCGCGCCAATGAGCAGTTCTTC. The chain recombines TRBV29-1 with TRBJ2-1; no definite D call. The V end lost 6 bases, the J end lost 6 bases, and 12 bases lay between the germline ends. The CDR3 runs to 12 residues. Germline V gene lookup returns CDR1 SQVTM and CDR2 ANQGSEA.